Listed below are T cell receptor beta chains from one sample, sequenced in a study of tumor-infiltrating lymphocytes in localized non-small cell lung cancer. Only in-frame clones appear in the TCRdb table, and some are missing; sequencing was by immunoSEQ multiplex PCR. Of more than 9,500 clones detected, 80% to 85% appear once; the ten largest clones hold approximately 8%. Sequenced: lung tumor tissue. The receptors derive from a human donor with non-small cell lung cancer. Each CDR3 is given with its conserved first and last residue. A D gene is named only where the DNA matches it firmly. Where a row states a size, it is once, few, many or the class of an expanded clone; other rows omit it.

d_call: TRBD1; j_call: TRBJ2-4; clone_size: once; v_call: TRBV28; cdr3_nt: TGTGCCAGCAGACACACAGGGGGCAGGGACAAAAACATTCAGTACTTC; cdr3_aa: CASRHTGGRDKNIQYF
d_call: -; j_call: TRBJ1-4; clone_size: -; v_call: TRBV5-1; cdr3_nt: TGCGCCAGCAGCTTAAGTTTTGGAGAAAAACTGTTTTTT; cdr3_aa: CASSLSFGEKLFF
d_call: -; j_call: TRBJ1-2; clone_size: -; v_call: TRBV7-9; cdr3_nt: TGTGCCAGCAGCGTCGGAAATAACTATGGCTACACCTTC; cdr3_aa: CASSVGNNYGYTF
d_call: -; j_call: TRBJ1-2; clone_size: -; v_call: TRBV19; cdr3_nt: TGTGCCAGTAGTGTCCCTCCGGGGGGCTACACCTTC; cdr3_aa: CASSVPPGGYTF
d_call: -; j_call: TRBJ2-2; clone_size: -; v_call: TRBV7-8; cdr3_nt: TGTGCCAGCAGCTTTCTTTCAGGGTGGAACACCGGGGAGCTGTTTTTT; cdr3_aa: CASSFLSGWNTGELFF
d_call: -; j_call: TRBJ2-1; clone_size: -; v_call: TRBV5-1; cdr3_nt: TGCGCCAGCAGCTTGTTGGCTGCGCGGGTAGACAATGAGCAGTTCTTC; cdr3_aa: CASSLLAARVDNEQFF
d_call: -; j_call: TRBJ1-1; clone_size: -; v_call: TRBV19; cdr3_nt: TGTGCCAGTAGTATGTCTCCCATCCAGAACACTGAAGCTTTCTTT; cdr3_aa: CASSMSPIQNTEAFF
d_call: TRBD2; j_call: TRBJ2-5; clone_size: -; v_call: TRBV27; cdr3_nt: TGTGCCAGCAGTTCTCCTAGCGGGGCGGCAGGGGAGACCCAGTACTTC; cdr3_aa: CASSSPSGAAGETQYF
d_call: -; j_call: TRBJ2-7; clone_size: -; v_call: TRBV18; cdr3_nt: TGTGCCAGCTCACCCGGCGCGAGCTCCTACGAGCAGTACTTC; cdr3_aa: CASSPGASSYEQYF
d_call: -; j_call: TRBJ1-2; clone_size: -; v_call: TRBV29-1; cdr3_nt: TGCAGCGTTGAAGGAGGGAATGGCTACACCTTC; cdr3_aa: CSVEGGNGYTF
d_call: -; j_call: TRBJ1-2; clone_size: -; v_call: TRBV19; cdr3_nt: TGTGCCAGTAGTACTACAGGAATCTATGGCTACACCTTC; cdr3_aa: CASSTTGIYGYTF
d_call: -; j_call: TRBJ2-4; clone_size: -; v_call: TRBV28; cdr3_nt: TGTGCCAGCGCGAGTAGGGGTGGTGCAAACATTCAGTACTTC; cdr3_aa: CASASRGGANIQYF
d_call: -; j_call: TRBJ1-1; clone_size: -; v_call: TRBV25-1; cdr3_nt: TGTGCCAGCAGTGTGGGGCAGGGTAGTGTGGGGGCTTTCTTT; cdr3_aa: CASSVGQGSVGAFF
d_call: -; j_call: TRBJ1-1; clone_size: -; v_call: TRBV29-1; cdr3_nt: TGCAGCGTTGCTTCTCCAGAGAACACTGAAGCTTTCTTT; cdr3_aa: CSVASPENTEAFF
d_call: -; j_call: TRBJ1-1; clone_size: -; v_call: TRBV15; cdr3_nt: TGTGCCACCAGCCTAAAACTCGGCAGGGGAAATATGAACACTGAAGCTTTCTTT; cdr3_aa: CATSLKLGRGNMNTEAFF
d_call: -; j_call: TRBJ1-1; clone_size: few; v_call: TRBV19; cdr3_nt: TGTGCCAGTAGGCGGGGAGTGAACACTGAAGCTTTCTTT; cdr3_aa: CASRRGVNTEAFF
d_call: -; j_call: TRBJ1-2; clone_size: -; v_call: TRBV7-8; cdr3_nt: TGTGCCAGCAGCTTAGCCCCCGACAGAAATTTTGGTGGCTACACCTTC; cdr3_aa: CASSLAPDRNFGGYTF
d_call: TRBD1; j_call: TRBJ1-1; clone_size: -; v_call: TRBV5-1; cdr3_nt: TGCGCCACCCGTCTTCGACAGGGTGGAACTGAAGCTTTCTTT; cdr3_aa: CATRLRQGGTEAFF
d_call: -; j_call: TRBJ2-7; clone_size: few; v_call: TRBV6-1; cdr3_nt: TGTGCCAGCCACCGTCACCAGAGCTCCTACGAGCAGTACTTC; cdr3_aa: CASHRHQSSYEQYF
d_call: -; j_call: TRBJ2-1; clone_size: -; v_call: TRBV29-1; cdr3_nt: TGCAGCGTTGAAGATCGGGATAAGAACTACAATGAGCAGTTCTTC; cdr3_aa: CSVEDRDKNYNEQFF
d_call: TRBD2; j_call: TRBJ2-1; clone_size: -; v_call: TRBV28; cdr3_nt: TGTGCCAGCAGCATGACTAGCGGAAGCAATGAGCAGTTCTTC; cdr3_aa: CASSMTSGSNEQFF
d_call: TRBD1; j_call: TRBJ1-2; clone_size: -; v_call: TRBV9; cdr3_nt: TGTGCCAGCAGCGGCCAGGGGGACTTCTATGGCTACACCTTC; cdr3_aa: CASSGQGDFYGYTF
d_call: -; j_call: TRBJ1-2; clone_size: -; v_call: TRBV28; cdr3_nt: TGTGCCAGCAGTCTATCCGGGACATTCTATGGCTACACCTTC; cdr3_aa: CASSLSGTFYGYTF
d_call: -; j_call: TRBJ2-1; clone_size: -; v_call: TRBV6-5; cdr3_nt: TGTGCCAGCAGTTACGGGCTCCCGAGCTCCTACAATGAGCAGTTCTTC; cdr3_aa: CASSYGLPSSYNEQFF
d_call: -; j_call: TRBJ1-1; clone_size: -; v_call: TRBV27; cdr3_nt: TGTGCCAGCAGTTTATCCTTACCAGGGAACACTGAAGCTTTCTTT; cdr3_aa: CASSLSLPGNTEAFF
d_call: -; j_call: TRBJ1-2; clone_size: -; v_call: TRBV9; cdr3_nt: TGTGCCAGCAGCACTCGTCCAAAGGGGGACTCATCACGGCGAAACTATGGCTACACCTTC; cdr3_aa: CASSTRPKGDSSRRNYGYTF
d_call: -; j_call: TRBJ2-5; clone_size: -; v_call: TRBV5-4; cdr3_nt: TGTGCCAGCAGCTTGGAACTAGTGGGAGAGACCCAGTACTTC; cdr3_aa: CASSLELVGETQYF
d_call: -; j_call: TRBJ2-3; clone_size: -; v_call: TRBV7-2; cdr3_nt: TGTGCCAGCAGCTCAGGCTTGGCGCAGTATTTT; cdr3_aa: CASSSGLAQYF
d_call: -; j_call: TRBJ2-1; clone_size: -; v_call: TRBV7-3; cdr3_nt: TGTGCCAGCAGCTCCCTTTTGGACAATGAGCAGTTCTTC; cdr3_aa: CASSSLLDNEQFF
d_call: -; j_call: TRBJ1-1; clone_size: -; v_call: TRBV11-2; cdr3_nt: TGTGCCAGCAGCTCAGCAGGAGGCGCGAACACTGAAGCTTTCTTT; cdr3_aa: CASSSAGGANTEAFF
d_call: -; j_call: TRBJ1-3; clone_size: -; v_call: TRBV14; cdr3_nt: TGTGCCAGCAGCCTTCAGACCAGATCCTCTGGAAACACCATATATTTT; cdr3_aa: CASSLQTRSSGNTIYF
d_call: TRBD1; j_call: TRBJ1-2; clone_size: -; v_call: TRBV19; cdr3_nt: TGTGCCAGTAGTCCAGAGCACAGGGGTGGTGGCTACACCTTC; cdr3_aa: CASSPEHRGGGYTF
d_call: -; j_call: TRBJ2-7; clone_size: once; v_call: TRBV5-1; cdr3_nt: TGCGCCAGCAGCTTGGTAGGCGGAGCCTACGAGCAGTACTTC; cdr3_aa: CASSLVGGAYEQYF
d_call: TRBD1; j_call: TRBJ1-5; clone_size: -; v_call: TRBV5-6; cdr3_nt: TGTGCCAGCAGCCCTCGACAGGGTAGGAGCAATCAGCCCCAGCATTTT; cdr3_aa: CASSPRQGRSNQPQHF
d_call: -; j_call: TRBJ1-1; clone_size: -; v_call: TRBV5-6; cdr3_nt: TGTGCCAGCAGTCTCTGGGGTGACACTGAAGCTTTCTTT; cdr3_aa: CASSLWGDTEAFF
d_call: -; j_call: TRBJ2-1; clone_size: -; v_call: TRBV19; cdr3_nt: TGTGCCAGTAGCCCCGAGACAAGGAACAATGAGCAGTTCTTC; cdr3_aa: CASSPETRNNEQFF
d_call: -; j_call: TRBJ2-3; clone_size: few; v_call: TRBV27; cdr3_nt: TGTGCCAGCAGTTTAATTATAACAGATACGCAGTATTTT; cdr3_aa: CASSLIITDTQYF
d_call: -; j_call: TRBJ2-7; clone_size: once; v_call: TRBV20-1; cdr3_nt: TGCAGTGCTGCCAACCCCTACGAGCAGTACTTC; cdr3_aa: CSAANPYEQYF
d_call: TRBD2; j_call: TRBJ2-1; clone_size: -; v_call: TRBV30; cdr3_nt: TGTGCCTGTACTAGCGGTTACAATGAGCAGTTCTTC; cdr3_aa: CACTSGYNEQFF
d_call: -; j_call: TRBJ1-3; clone_size: -; v_call: TRBV7-2; cdr3_nt: TGTGCCAGCAGCCTAGGGCGGGGCTCTGGAAACACCATATATTTT; cdr3_aa: CASSLGRGSGNTIYF
d_call: TRBD2; j_call: TRBJ2-5; clone_size: once; v_call: TRBV7-2; cdr3_nt: TGTGCCAGCAGCCCTATGGGACTAGCGGGAGTAGAGACCCAGTACTTC; cdr3_aa: CASSPMGLAGVETQYF
d_call: -; j_call: TRBJ2-1; clone_size: -; v_call: TRBV9; cdr3_nt: TGTGCCAGCAGCGTATCTTCTGGTCCCTACAATGAGCAGTTCTTC; cdr3_aa: CASSVSSGPYNEQFF
d_call: -; j_call: TRBJ1-1; clone_size: -; v_call: TRBV7-3; cdr3_nt: TGTGCCAGCAGCTTAAGGGGCAGGCCAACGTTGAACACTGAAGCTTTCTTT; cdr3_aa: CASSLRGRPTLNTEAFF
d_call: -; j_call: TRBJ1-2; clone_size: -; v_call: TRBV10-3; cdr3_nt: TGTGCCATCAGCGCCGTTTGGGACCCGCATCCACTTACCTATGGCTACACCTTC; cdr3_aa: CAISAVWDPHPLTYGYTF
d_call: TRBD1; j_call: TRBJ1-1; clone_size: -; v_call: TRBV9; cdr3_nt: TGTGCCAGCAGCTTGGGACAGCAGAACACTGAAGCTTTCTTT; cdr3_aa: CASSLGQQNTEAFF
d_call: TRBD1; j_call: TRBJ2-4; clone_size: -; v_call: TRBV5-6; cdr3_nt: TGTGCCAGCAGCGGGACGGACAGGAAGGACATTCAGTACTTC; cdr3_aa: CASSGTDRKDIQYF
d_call: -; j_call: TRBJ2-1; clone_size: -; v_call: TRBV11-2; cdr3_nt: TGTGCCAGCAGAATCGCGGGGACCAACAATGAGCAGTTCTTC; cdr3_aa: CASRIAGTNNEQFF
d_call: TRBD1; j_call: TRBJ2-7; clone_size: once; v_call: TRBV7-6; cdr3_nt: TGTGCCAGCAGCTCGAGACAGGGGGGGTACGAGCAGTACTTC; cdr3_aa: CASSSRQGGYEQYF
d_call: TRBD1; j_call: TRBJ1-1; clone_size: -; v_call: TRBV29-1; cdr3_nt: TGCAGCGTAGCAGGGGGCCGGTCTGAAGCTTTCTTT; cdr3_aa: CSVAGGRSEAFF
d_call: TRBD1; j_call: TRBJ2-7; clone_size: -; v_call: TRBV11-2; cdr3_nt: TGTGCCAGCAGCTTAGGACAGGGGGACTACGAGCAGTACTTC; cdr3_aa: CASSLGQGDYEQYF
d_call: TRBD1; j_call: TRBJ1-2; clone_size: -; v_call: TRBV9; cdr3_nt: TGTGCCAGCAGCGCAACAGACAGGGTGGACTATGGCTACACCTTC; cdr3_aa: CASSATDRVDYGYTF
d_call: -; j_call: TRBJ2-7; clone_size: -; v_call: TRBV5-1; cdr3_nt: TGCGCCAGCAGCTTGGTACCGGGAAACGAGCAGTACTTC; cdr3_aa: CASSLVPGNEQYF